One and the same sample provided the 25 T cell receptor beta chains below, sequenced in a study of blood T cells in healthy people across ages. The second PCR ran roughly 6 to 12 cycles with a sample-barcoded 5' primer and J-beta primers. Each CDR3 protein is one row after TCRdb ran MiXCR on the 5' RACE reads. The repertoire consists of more than 1,000,000 distinct CDR3 sequences, with 25% occurring once and the leading ten covering 0.75%. The same data also went into a second study, on T cells of mothers and their children.

Sequenced input: blood. These receptors were collected from a girl aged 2 to 10 in good health.

V usage is TRBV20-1 and J usage is TRBJ1-4; 8 bases map to TRBD1. With 0 bases clipped from V and 7 bases from J, the junction kept 7 bases outside the gene matches. Per the germline V gene, CDR1 is DFQATT and CDR2 is SNEGSKA (reference sequence). This CDR3 spans 15 amino acids. DNA for the CDR3: TGCAGTGCTAGAGATAGGGCAGGGGGCTTTGAAAAACTGTTTTTT. Its protein product is CSARDRAGGFEKLFF.

This clonotype was counted a few times. The J gene is TRBJ2-2, the V gene TRBV12-3 or TRBV12-4; 10 bases map to TRBD1. Trimming at V came to 5 bases and at J to 3 bases, leaving 3 bases not matched to a gene. There are 15 residues in the CDR3. CDR3 region: CASSDRGRDTGELFF. CDR3 bases: TGTGCCAGCAGTGACAGGGGGCGGGACACCGGGGAGCTGTTTTTT.

There are a few counts of this clonotype. The rearrangement uses TRBV14 and TRBJ1-1; D uncertain. The CDR3 loop spans 12 amino acids. CDR1 SGHDN and CDR2 FVKESK come from the germline V gene. V gave up 5 bases and J gave up 11 bases, with 15 bases separating them. The CDR3 region is CASSSQPRRAFF. CDR3 bases: TGTGCCAGCAGCTCCCAGCCCAGGCGGGCTTTCTTT.

As concerns this clonotype: One junction end does not reproduce the germline sequence, and a read error may be involved. V is TRBV6-1 and J is TRBJ2-6; TRBD1 agrees at 7 bases. From germline, CDR1 is MNHNS and CDR2 SASEGT. The CDR3 covers 16 residues. CDR3 in amino acids: CASRRDSRSGTNVLTF. The CDR3 DNA reads TGTGCCAGCAGGAGGGACAGCCGCTCTGGGACCAACGTCCTGACTTTC.

The chain couples TRBV7-2 to TRBJ1-2, with D unclear. The ends were cut back, 0 bases at V and 0 bases at J, with 8 bases in the middle. The germline V gene encodes CDR1 SGHTA and CDR2 FQGNSA. This CDR3 region has 15 residues. The CDR3 coding sequence is TGTGCCAGCAGCTTAGCGCTCCGAACTAACTATGGCTACACCTTC. Translation: CASSLALRTNYGYTF. Using reference TRBV7-2 and TRBJ1-2 for the parts outside the CDR3, the full variable domain is GAGVSQSPSNKVTEKGKDVELRCDPISGHTALYWYRQSLGQGLEFLIYFQGNSAPDKSGLPSDRFSAERTGGSVSTLTIQRTQQEDSAVYLCASSLALRTNYGYTFGSGTRLTVV.

V is TRBV20-1 and J is TRBJ2-5; TRBD2 might be the D (6 bases). Germline CDR1 DFQATT, CDR2 SNEGSKA (reference sequence). This CDR3 is 13 amino acids long. V dropped 4 bases and J dropped 4 bases, with 13 bases sitting between them. CDR3 DNA sequence: TGCAGTGCTACCAGCCCCGGGGGAGAGACCCAGTACTTC. This codes for CSATSPGGETQYF.

This clonotype was picked up a small number of times. The chain is built from TRBV9 and TRBJ2-2; D gene ambiguous. The germline gives CDR1 SGDLS, CDR2 YYNGEE. The CDR3 is 17 residues long. V was clipped by 4 bases and J by 5 bases, with 21 bases between them. CDR3 bases: TGTGCCAGCAGCCCTCATCACATAGAAATCAAAACCGGGGAGCTGTTTTTT. Its protein is CASSPHHIEIKTGELFF. The full variable domain, in which reference TRBV9 and TRBJ2-2 provide the parts outside the CDR3, is DSGVTQTPKHLITATGQRVTLRCSPRSGDLSVYWYQQSLDQGLQFLIQYYNGEERAKGNILERFSAQQFPDLHSELNLSSLELGDSALYFCASSPHHIEIKTGELFFGEGSRLTVL.

This chain joins TRBV4-2 and TRBJ2-1; D unresolved. The J call may be faulty, since TRBJ2-5 better matches the DNA end. CDR1 LGHNA and CDR2 YNFKEQ come from the germline V gene. This CDR3 has 17 amino acids. CDR3 DNA: TGTGCCAGCAGCCAAGAGCAGGCAGTCAGGACCTCAGAGACCCAGTACTTC. Protein product: CASSQEQAVRTSETQYF.

The chain combines TRBV7-9 with TRBJ2-1; 7 bases agree with TRBD2. The CDR3 covers 15 residues. Germline assignment: CDR1 SEHNR and CDR2 FQNEAQ (reference sequence). Trimming cost V 5 bases and J 7 bases; bases outside gene matches: 11. The CDR3 DNA reads as TGTGCCAGCAGCCCGTCGGTCCGGGGGGTGAATGAGCAGTTCTTC. Residues: CASSPSVRGVNEQFF.

Only a few counts were recorded for this clonotype. This chain links TRBV20-1 with TRBJ1-4; 8 bases agree with TRBD1. Germline lookup yields CDR1 DFQATT and CDR2 SNEGSKA (reference sequence). After removal of 3 bases from V and 8 bases from J, the junction contained 8 bases not matched to a gene. This CDR3 region has 14 residues. CDR3 coding DNA: TGCAGTGCTAGGCCCGAGACAGGGGTAGAAAAACTGTTTTTT. Translation: CSARPETGVEKLFF.

This clonotype was found a few times. The chain is built from TRBV29-1 and TRBJ2-5; tentatively, D is TRBD2 (5 bases). The J call may be incorrect, as the DNA end agrees better with TRBJ2-7. Germline V lookup: CDR1 SQVTM, CDR2 ANQGSEA. The CDR3 length is 13 residues. The CDR3 is CSVGTSQSYEQYF. CDR3 DNA: TGCAGCGTTGGGACTTCTCAGTCCTACGAGCAGTACTTC.

This clonotype has only a few counts. The V and J genes are TRBV3-1 and TRBJ1-1; D uncertain. The V gene's germline CDR1 is LGHDT and CDR2 YNNKEL (reference sequence). Between the trimmed V and J ends, which lost 3 bases and 11 bases, there was a span of 13 bases. There are 12 residues in the CDR3. In DNA, the CDR3 is TGTGCCAGCAGCCACCTTCGTTTGGGTGCTTTCTTT. Translated, it gives CASSHLRLGAFF. The variable domain in full, completed from reference TRBV3-1 and TRBJ1-1, reads DTAVSQTPKYLVTQMGNDKSIKCEQNLGHDTMYWYKQDSKKFLKIMFSYNNKELIINETVPNRFSPKSPDKAHLNLHINSLELGDSAVYFCASSHLRLGAFFGQGTRLTVV.

The V gene is TRBV29-1, the J gene TRBJ2-6; 7 nucleotides line up with TRBD1. The V gene's germline CDR1 is SQVTM and CDR2 ANQGSEA. The V and J ends lost 7 bases and 2 bases, in that order; junction bases with no gene match: 5. This CDR3 region has 14 residues. The CDR3 here is CSATGVAGANVLTF. CDR3 DNA: TGCAGCGCAACAGGGGTTGCTGGGGCCAACGTCCTGACTTTC.

This rearrangement joins TRBV28 to TRBJ1-2, with 8 bases aligning to TRBD1. Losses at the gene ends were 4 bases for V and 7 bases for J; bases not matched to a gene: 8. CDR3 length: 14 residues. CDR1 is MDHEN, CDR2 SYDVKM, per germline. The CDR3 loop reads CASSSGQGMSGYTF. CDR3 sequence (DNA): TGTGCCAGCAGTTCCGGACAGGGAATGAGTGGCTACACCTTC.

This chain uses TRBV2 with TRBJ2-5; 13 bases fit TRBD2. Gene TRBJ2-7 matches the end of the DNA better, so the J call may be wrong. The CDR3 totals 15 residues. CDR1 and CDR2 (germline): SNHLY, FYNNEI. The CDR3 coding sequence is TGTGCCACTCAGACTAGCGGGAGGTTCCTCTACGAGCAGTACTTC. It yields the protein CATQTSGRFLYEQYF.

This clonotype was seen a few times. This chain links TRBV29-1 with TRBJ2-4, with 8 bases lining up with TRBD1. Per the germline V gene, CDR1 is SQVTM and CDR2 is ANQGSEA. The V segment lost 4 bases and the J segment 7 bases; nucleotides outside the gene matches: 0. The CDR3 has 11 amino acids. CDR3 in amino acids: CSVGQGNIQYF. CDR3 coding DNA: TGCAGCGTTGGACAGGGGAACATTCAGTACTTC.

This clonotype was recorded a few times. The V call is TRBV9, the J call TRBJ2-7, with D unclear. Looked up from germline, CDR1 is SGDLS and CDR2 is YYNGEE. V was pared by 4 bases and J by 0 bases, with 14 bases between. The CDR3 has 15 amino acids. Here the CDR3 reads CASSPAGSSSYEQYF. CDR3 nucleotide sequence: TGTGCCAGCAGCCCCGCTGGGTCATCCTCCTACGAGCAGTACTTC.

This chain connects TRBV6-5 to TRBJ2-3; 8 nucleotides match TRBD2. After removal of 6 bases from V and 4 bases from J, the junction contained 15 bases not matched to a gene. Germline V gives CDR1 MNHEY, CDR2 SVGAGI. The CDR3 extends over 17 amino acids. The CDR3 nucleotides read TGTGCCAGCAGACTCGGGGGGACTAGAGTCGCGCCAGATACGCAGTATTTT. Amino acid sequence: CASRLGGTRVAPDTQYF.

This clonotype has more than one count but fewer than ten. The chain recombines TRBV4-1 with TRBJ2-5; 7 bases fit TRBD1. The last part of the DNA fits TRBJ2-7 better; the J call may be wrong. This CDR3 region has 15 residues. The V gene's germline CDR1 is MGHRA and CDR2 YSYEKL. For the CDR3, the DNA is TGCGCCAGCAGCCAACTAGGGGGACAGATATACGAGCAGTACTTC. This codes for CASSQLGGQIYEQYF.

This clonotype was detected only a few times. This rearrangement joins TRBV28 to TRBJ2-1, with TRBD2 identical over 12 bases. TRBJ2-7 matches the DNA end more closely, so the J call is doubtful. The CDR3 runs to 17 residues. Germline CDR1 MDHEN, CDR2 SYDVKM. The CDR3 protein is CASSSYLAGGLRNEQYF. The DNA for the CDR3 is TGTGCCAGCAGTTCATACCTAGCGGGAGGGTTGCGGAACGAGCAGTACTTC.

This clonotype was counted only a few times. The chain uses TRBV24-1 and TRBJ2-7, with D unresolved. The CDR3 spans 13 residues. Between the trimmed V and J ends, which lost 2 bases and 4 bases, there was a span of 8 bases. The germline gives CDR1 KGHDR, CDR2 SFDVKD. This CDR3 is CATSDSPAYEQYF. CDR3 nucleotide sequence: TGTGCCACCAGTGATTCCCCAGCTTACGAGCAGTACTTC.

This clonotype has a handful of counts. The rearrangement uses TRBV29-1 and TRBJ2-3, with D hard to call. The CDR3 covers 12 residues. The germline CDR1 and CDR2 sequences are SQVTM and ANQGSEA. Trimming removed 5 bases at V and 5 bases at J, with 11 bases between. In DNA form, the CDR3 reads TGCAGCGTTTCCCTCCTGCAAGATACGCAGTATTTT. Translation: CSVSLLQDTQYF.

The CDR3 coding sequence is TGCGCCAGCAGCGAGGGACTAGCGGCCTCCTACGAGCAGTACTTC. Translated, it gives CASSEGLAASYEQYF. The chain links TRBV5-1 to TRBJ2-7, with 11 bases fitting TRBD2. Germline CDR1 SGHRS, CDR2 YFSETQ. The CDR3 runs 15 residues. Trimming took 4 bases from V and 0 from J; bases not matched to a gene: 3.

This clonotype showed up just a few times. The chain uses TRBV29-1 and TRBJ2-5; D not resolved. CDR3 size: 12 residues. The germline CDR1 and CDR2 sequences are SQVTM and ANQGSEA. V lost 3 bases to trimming and J lost 5 bases, with 10 bases between them. As DNA, the CDR3 is TGCAGCGTTGATGGGGAAACGGAGACCCAGTACTTC. Its protein is CSVDGETETQYF.

CDR3 sequence (DNA): TGTGCCAGCAGTTCCAACAGGGATTGGCTTGTCACTGAAGCTTTCTTT. Encoded protein: CASSSNRDWLVTEAFF. The chain carries TRBV27 and TRBJ1-1; a possible D gene is TRBD1 (6 bases). This CDR3 contains 16 residues. CDR1 and CDR2 (germline): MNHEY, SMNVEV (reference sequence). V shed 4 bases and J shed 4 bases, with 19 bases lying between them.